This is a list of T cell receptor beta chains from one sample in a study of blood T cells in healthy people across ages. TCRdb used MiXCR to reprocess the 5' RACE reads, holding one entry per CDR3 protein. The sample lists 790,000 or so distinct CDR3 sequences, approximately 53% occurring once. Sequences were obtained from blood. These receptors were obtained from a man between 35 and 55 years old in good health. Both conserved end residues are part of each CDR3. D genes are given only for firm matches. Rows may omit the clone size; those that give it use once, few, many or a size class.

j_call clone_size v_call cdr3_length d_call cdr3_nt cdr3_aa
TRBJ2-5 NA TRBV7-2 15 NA TGTGCCAGCAGCGCACGGACACGGAACCAAGAGACCCAGTACTTC CASSARTRNQETQYF
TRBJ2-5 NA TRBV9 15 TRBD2 TGTGCCAGCAGCGTAACTAGCGGGCCCTACAATGAGCAGTACTTC CASSVTSGPYNEQYF
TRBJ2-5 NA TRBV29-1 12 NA TGCAGCGCCGATGGGGGTTTGGAGACCCAGTACTTC CSADGGLETQYF
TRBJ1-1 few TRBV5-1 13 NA TGCGCCAGCAGCGTGGGGATAGATCCTGAAGCTTTCTTT CASSVGIDPEAFF
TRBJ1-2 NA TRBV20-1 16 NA TGCAGTGCTAGAGATTTTCGGGGTCGCAGTTACTATGGCTACACCTTC CSARDFRGRSYYGYTF
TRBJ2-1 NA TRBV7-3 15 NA TGTGCCAGCAGCTTAAACGTAGGGAGTTACAATGAGCAGTTCTTC CASSLNVGSYNEQFF
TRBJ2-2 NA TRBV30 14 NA TGTGCCTGGAAGCGCGGGGCGAACACCGGGGAGCTGTTTTTT CAWKRGANTGELFF
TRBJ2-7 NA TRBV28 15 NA TGTGCCAGCAGGCGCGGGGGCTCCGGCTACAATGAGCAGTACTTC CASRRGGSGYNEQYF
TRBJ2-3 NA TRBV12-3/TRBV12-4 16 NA TGTGCCAGCAGTTTGCGGGGCGGGGGCGGGTCGGATACGCAGTATTTT CASSLRGGGGSDTQYF
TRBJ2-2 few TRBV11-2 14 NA TGTGCCAGCAGCTTAGTAGGGCGTGGCGGGGAGCTGTTTTTT CASSLVGRGGELFF
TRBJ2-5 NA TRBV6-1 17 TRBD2 TGTGCCAGCAGTGAAGTCCCTAGCGGGGGGGAGCGGGAGACCCAGTACTTC CASSEVPSGGERETQYF
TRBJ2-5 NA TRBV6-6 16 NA TGTGCCAGCAGTTCAACCCCGGGACCGACGGGATGGACCCAGTACTTC CASSSTPGPTGWTQYF
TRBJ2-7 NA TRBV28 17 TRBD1 TGTGCCAGCTGGTCTCGGATAGGGGACAGGGGGAACTACGAGCAGTACTTC CASWSRIGDRGNYEQYF
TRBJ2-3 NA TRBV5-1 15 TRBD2 TGCGCCAGCAGGAGGACTAGCGGGGGGGCTAGTACGCAGTATTTT CASRRTSGGASTQYF
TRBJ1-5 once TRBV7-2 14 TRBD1 TGTGCCTCCTCCGCACAGGGGAGTTATCAGCCCCAGCATTTT CASSAQGSYQPQHF
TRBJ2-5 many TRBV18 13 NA TGTGCCAGCTCACCTAACGCCCAAGAGACCCAGTACTTC CASSPNAQETQYF
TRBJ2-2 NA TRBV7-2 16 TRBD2 TGTGCCAGCAGCTTTAGAGCGGGGGTGAACACCGGGGAGCTGTTTTTT CASSFRAGVNTGELFF
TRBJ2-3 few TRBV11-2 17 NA TGTGCCAGCAGCCAATGGACAGGCCTTCGGGGGACAGATACGCAGTATTTT CASSQWTGLRGTDTQYF
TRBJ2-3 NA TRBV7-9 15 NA TGTGCCAGCAGCTTAGGACAGGCGAGCCGTGATACGCAGTATTTT CASSLGQASRDTQYF
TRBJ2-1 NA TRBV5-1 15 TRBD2 TGCGCCAGCAGCCCGACTAGCGGCGCACTCAATGAGCAGTTCTTC CASSPTSGALNEQFF
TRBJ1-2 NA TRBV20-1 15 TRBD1 TGCAGTGCAGTAGACGGGACAGCCTTTAACTATGGCTACACCTTC CSAVDGTAFNYGYTF
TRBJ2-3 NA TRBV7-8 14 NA TGTGCCAGCCGGACACCTAAGCGGGCAGATACGCAGTATTTT CASRTPKRADTQYF
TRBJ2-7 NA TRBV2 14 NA TGTGCCACACACAAGGACGGGGGCGGCAAAGAGCAGTACTTC CATHKDGGGKEQYF
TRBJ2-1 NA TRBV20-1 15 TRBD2 TGCAGTGCTAGAACCGCTTCAGGGAGGGTGAATGAGCAGTTCTTC CSARTASGRVNEQFF
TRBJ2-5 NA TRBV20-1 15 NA TGCAGTGCTATTTCTTGGGTTAGCGCGAAAGAGACCCAGTACTTC CSAISWVSAKETQYF
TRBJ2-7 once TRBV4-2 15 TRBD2 TGTGCCAGCAGCCGCCAACTAGCGGAGTACTACGAGCAGTACTTC CASSRQLAEYYEQYF
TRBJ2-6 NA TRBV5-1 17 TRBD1 TGCGCCAGCAGCTTGTTGGGACAGACTTCTGGGGCCAACGTCCTGACTTTC CASSLLGQTSGANVLTF
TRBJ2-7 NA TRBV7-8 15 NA TGTGCCAGCAGCCCCTCGGGCTTAATCCACTACGAGCAGTACTTC CASSPSGLIHYEQYF
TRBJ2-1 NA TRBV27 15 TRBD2 TGTGCCAGCAGTTTAGGGACTAGCGGGATAGGCGAGCAGTTCTTC CASSLGTSGIGEQFF
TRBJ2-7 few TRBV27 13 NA TGTGCCAGCAGTGTACCAGGGTGGTACGAGCAGTACTTC CASSVPGWYEQYF
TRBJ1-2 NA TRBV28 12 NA TGTGCCAGTAGATCGTCGAGGGATGGCTACACCTTC CASRSSRDGYTF
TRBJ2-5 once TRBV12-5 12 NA TGTGCTAGTGCTCGTCACCGGGAGACCCAGTACTTC CASARHRETQYF
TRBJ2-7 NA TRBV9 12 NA TGTGCCAGCAGCGTCCACCACAATGAGCAGTACTTC CASSVHHNEQYF
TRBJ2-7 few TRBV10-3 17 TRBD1 TGTGCCATCAGTGGGGACAGGGAACAGCAGAGTTCCTACGAGCAGTACTTC CAISGDREQQSSYEQYF
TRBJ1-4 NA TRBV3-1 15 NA TGTGCCAGCAGCCAGAACAGAGGAACGGGGAAGAAACTGTTTTTT CASSQNRGTGKKLFF
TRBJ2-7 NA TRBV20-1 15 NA TGCAGTGCTCCCACGCGACAGGTTTCCTCCTACGAGCAGTACTTC CSAPTRQVSSYEQYF
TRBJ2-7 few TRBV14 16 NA TGTGCCAGCAGCCCCCTAGGGGGGGCCCAGCCCTACGAGCAGTACTTC CASSPLGGAQPYEQYF
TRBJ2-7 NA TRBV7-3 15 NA TGTGCCAGCAGCTTCTTGACAGGTCCCTACAATGAGCAGTACTTC CASSFLTGPYNEQYF
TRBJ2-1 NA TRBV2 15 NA TGTGCCACCCGACCGGGACTTAGCTCCTACAATGAGCAGTTCTTC CATRPGLSSYNEQFF
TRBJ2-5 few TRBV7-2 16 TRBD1 TGTGCCAGCAGTCAGACAGGGGGCGTTGGTCGGGAGACCCAGTACTTC CASSQTGGVGRETQYF
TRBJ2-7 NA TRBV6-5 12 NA TGTGCCAGCAGTGATACCTCCTACGAGCAGTACTTC CASSDTSYEQYF
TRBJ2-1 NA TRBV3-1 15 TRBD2 TGTGCCAGCAGCCTCGGGACTAGCGGGGTTATTGAGCAGTTCTTC CASSLGTSGVIEQFF